One sample yielded the 10 T cell receptor beta chains listed below, sequenced in a study of T cells in Graves' hyperthyroidism and ophthalmopathy. The TCR beta CDR3 regions underwent amplification using RNA transcripts as the source. HTBI primers were the set used in a first-round RT-PCR of the TCR CDR3. From the multiplex PCR reads, TCRdb called clonotypes with MiXCR, one entry per CDR3 protein. The sample has around 350,000 distinct CDR3 sequences, approximately 13% seen once. Input material: blood. The receptors here all came from a woman younger than 35 with Graves' hyperthyroidism.

This clonotype occurred many times. The chain couples TRBV30 to TRBJ2-7; D uncertain. The CDR3 length is 13 residues. V lost 0 bases to trimming and J lost 1 base, with 7 bases between them. Germline CDR1 is GTSNPN and CDR2 is SVGIG (reference sequence). The CDR3 DNA reads as TGTGCCTGGAGTGTACTGCCGTCCTACGAGCAGTACTTC. Translating it yields CAWSVLPSYEQYF.

The chain couples TRBV12-3 or TRBV12-4 to TRBJ2-1; 8 bases align to TRBD1. The CDR3 spans 16 residues. V trimming: 3 bases; J trimming: 1 base; junction bases outside the gene matches: 5. The CDR3 nucleotides are TGTGCCAGCAGTTTGGCCCGACAGGGGTCCTACAATGAGCAGTTCTTC. Amino acids: CASSLARQGSYNEQFF.

This clonotype was seen many times. The V call is TRBV20-1, the J call TRBJ1-2; a weak D match, TRBD1 (6 bases). The CDR3 is 14 amino acids. Looked up from germline, CDR1 is DFQATT and CDR2 is SNEGSKA (reference sequence). The V end lost 0 bases, the J end lost 4 bases, and 12 bases lay between the germline ends. The CDR3 reads CSARDPEGGYGYTF. The CDR3 DNA reads as TGCAGTGCTAGAGATCCGGAGGGGGGCTATGGCTACACCTTC.

Many counts were recorded for this clonotype. This chain uses TRBV3-1 with TRBJ2-7; D is ambiguous. The CDR3 is made up of 11 amino acids. V was clipped by 0 bases and J by 8 bases, with 5 bases between them. In germline, CDR1 is LGHDT, CDR2 YNNKEL (reference sequence). CDR3 nucleotide sequence: TGTGCCAGCAGCCAAGAAGACAAGCAGTACTTC. Translating it yields CASSQEDKQYF.

The chain employs TRBV4-3 and TRBJ2-1, with a weak D call TRBD1 (5 bases). The CDR3 has 14 residues. Germline-derived CDR1 and CDR2 are LGHNA and YSLEER. V lost 0 bases and J 10 bases, leaving 13 bases between the germline ends. CDR3: CASSQDKGFGEQFF. CDR3 DNA: TGCGCCAGCAGCCAAGATAAGGGGTTCGGGGAGCAGTTCTTC.

This clonotype was counted ten times or more. The chain is built from TRBV28 and TRBJ2-3; 9 bases fit TRBD2. V dropped 4 bases and J dropped 4; count of bases not matched to a gene: 9. CDR1 and CDR2 (germline): MDHEN, SYDVKM. This CDR3 comprises 16 residues. The CDR3 protein is CASSSPSGLASDTQYF. CDR3 bases: TGTGCCAGCAGTTCCCCCTCGGGACTAGCTTCAGATACGCAGTATTTT.

About this clonotype itself: A much larger clone differs from this one at a single base, so this may be a read error. V gene TRBV7-8 combines with J gene TRBJ2-3; D may be TRBD2 (5 bases). CDR1 is SGHVS and CDR2 is FQNEAQ in the germline V gene. Trimming stripped 7 bases from V and 0 bases from J, with 23 bases between. This CDR3 is built from 18 residues. The chain's CDR3 is CASTLYPRSGTSTDTQYF. In nucleotides, the CDR3 is TGTGCCAGCACCCTGTATCCCCGGAGCGGAACTAGCACAGATACGCAGTATTTT. Using reference TRBV7-8 and TRBJ2-3 for the parts outside the CDR3, the full variable domain is GAGVSQSPRYKVAKRGQDVALRCDPISGHVSLFWYQQALGQGPEFLTYFQNEAQLDKSGLPSDRFFAERPEGSVSTLKIQRTQQEDSAVYLCASTLYPRSGTSTDTQYFGPGTRLTVL.

The V and J genes are TRBV12-3 or TRBV12-4 and TRBJ1-2; D possibly corresponds to TRBD1 (5 bases). This CDR3 region has 13 residues. Trimming took off 0 bases at V and 8 bases at J, with 10 bases between the two ends. CDR3 region: CASSLAGDGGYTF. Written as DNA, the CDR3 is TGTGCCAGCAGTTTAGCGGGGGACGGAGGCTACACCTTC.

The chain joins TRBV7-9 to TRBJ1-4; D possibly corresponds to TRBD1 (6 bases). V was cut by 5 bases and J by 4 bases, with 11 bases left in between. Germline V gene lookup returns CDR1 SEHNR and CDR2 FQNEAQ (reference sequence). The CDR3 has 14 residues. CDR3 bases: TGTGCCAGCAGCACCCCCAGGGGTAATGAAAAACTGTTTTTT. Amino acids: CASSTPRGNEKLFF.

This clonotype was picked up many times. The chain combines TRBV7-9 with TRBJ2-1; 7 positions agree with TRBD2. The CDR3 sequence is 14 residues long. The J segment lost 6 bases and the V segment lost 2 bases, leaving 4 bases of the junction unmatched. CDR1 and CDR2 from the germline V gene are SEHNR and FQNEAQ (reference sequence). CDR3: CASSLLAEPNEQFF. The CDR3 DNA reads as TGTGCCAGCAGCTTACTAGCGGAGCCCAATGAGCAGTTCTTC.